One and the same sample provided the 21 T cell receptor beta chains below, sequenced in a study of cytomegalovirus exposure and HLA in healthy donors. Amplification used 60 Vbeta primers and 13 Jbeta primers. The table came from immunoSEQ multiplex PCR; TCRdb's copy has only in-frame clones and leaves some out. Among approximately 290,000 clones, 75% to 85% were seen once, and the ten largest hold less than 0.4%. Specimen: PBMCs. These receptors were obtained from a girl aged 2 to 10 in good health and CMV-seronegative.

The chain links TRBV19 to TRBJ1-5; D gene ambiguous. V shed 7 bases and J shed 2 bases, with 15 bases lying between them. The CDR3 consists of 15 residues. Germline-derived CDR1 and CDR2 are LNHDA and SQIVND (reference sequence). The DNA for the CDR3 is TGTGCCAGTACCCTGAAGGGAGGCGGCAATCAGCCCCAGCATTTT. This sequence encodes CASTLKGGGNQPQHF.

The CDR3 sequence: CASSLASVRGPANQPQHF. Written as DNA, the CDR3 is TGTGCCAGCAGCTTAGCTTCTGTTAGGGGGCCCGCGAATCAGCCCCAGCATTTT. The chain recombines TRBV7-2 with TRBJ1-5; the match to TRBD1 covers 7 bases. Germline V gives CDR1 SGHTA, CDR2 FQGNSA. The junction had 12 bases not matched to a gene; V was cut back by 0 bases and J by 4 bases. The CDR3 length is 18 residues.

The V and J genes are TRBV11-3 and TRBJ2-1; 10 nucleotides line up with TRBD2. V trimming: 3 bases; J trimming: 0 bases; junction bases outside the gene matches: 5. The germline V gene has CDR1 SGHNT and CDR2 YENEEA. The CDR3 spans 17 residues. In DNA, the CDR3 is TGTGCCAGCAGCTTTCTAGCGGGGGCAGGCTCCTACAATGAGCAGTTCTTC. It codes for CASSFLAGAGSYNEQFF.

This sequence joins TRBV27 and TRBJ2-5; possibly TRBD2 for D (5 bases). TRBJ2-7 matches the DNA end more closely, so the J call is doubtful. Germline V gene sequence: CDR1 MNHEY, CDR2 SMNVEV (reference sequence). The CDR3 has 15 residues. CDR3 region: CASSIQPAGVGEQYF. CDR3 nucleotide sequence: TGTGCCAGCAGTATCCAGCCCGCCGGGGTAGGCGAGCAGTACTTC.

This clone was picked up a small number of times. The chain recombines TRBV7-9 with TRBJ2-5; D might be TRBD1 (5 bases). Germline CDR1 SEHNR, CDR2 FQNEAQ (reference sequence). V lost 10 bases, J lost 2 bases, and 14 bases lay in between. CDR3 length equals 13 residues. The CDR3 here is CATKVDTQETQYF. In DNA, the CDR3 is TGTGCCACCAAGGTGGACACTCAAGAGACCCAGTACTTC.

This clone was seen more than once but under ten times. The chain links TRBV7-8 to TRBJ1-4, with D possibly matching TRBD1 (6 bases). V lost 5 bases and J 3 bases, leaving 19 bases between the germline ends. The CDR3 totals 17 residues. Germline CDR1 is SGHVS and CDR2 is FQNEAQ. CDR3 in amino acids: CASSRWEGTKANEKLFF. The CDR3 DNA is TGTGCCAGCAGCCGTTGGGAGGGGACAAAGGCTAATGAAAAACTGTTTTTT.

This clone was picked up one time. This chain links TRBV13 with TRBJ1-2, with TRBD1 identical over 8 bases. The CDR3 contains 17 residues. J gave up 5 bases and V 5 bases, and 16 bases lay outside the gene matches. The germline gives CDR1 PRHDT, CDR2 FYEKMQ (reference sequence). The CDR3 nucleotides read TGTGCCAGCAGCCCCACCGGACAGGGAGTCCCTCAATATGGCTACACCTTC. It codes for CASSPTGQGVPQYGYTF.

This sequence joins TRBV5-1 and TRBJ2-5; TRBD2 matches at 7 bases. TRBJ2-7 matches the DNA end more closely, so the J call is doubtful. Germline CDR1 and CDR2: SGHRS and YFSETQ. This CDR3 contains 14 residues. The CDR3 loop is CASSLGGGSYEQYF. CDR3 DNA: TGCGCCAGCAGCTTGGGGGGGGGTTCCTACGAGCAGTACTTC.

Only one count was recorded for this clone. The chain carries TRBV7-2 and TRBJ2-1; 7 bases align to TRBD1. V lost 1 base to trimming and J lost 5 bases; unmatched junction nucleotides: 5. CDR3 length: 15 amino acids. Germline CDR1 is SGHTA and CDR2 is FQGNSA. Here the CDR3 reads CASSLVPGQHNEQFF. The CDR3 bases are TGTGCCAGCAGCTTAGTACCGGGACAGCACAATGAGCAGTTCTTC.

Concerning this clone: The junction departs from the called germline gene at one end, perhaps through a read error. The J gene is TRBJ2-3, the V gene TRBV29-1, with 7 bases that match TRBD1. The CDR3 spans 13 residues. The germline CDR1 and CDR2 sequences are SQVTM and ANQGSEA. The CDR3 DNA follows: TGTAGTACAGGGGCTTTGTTCACAGATACGCAGTATTTT. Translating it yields CSTGALFTDTQYF.

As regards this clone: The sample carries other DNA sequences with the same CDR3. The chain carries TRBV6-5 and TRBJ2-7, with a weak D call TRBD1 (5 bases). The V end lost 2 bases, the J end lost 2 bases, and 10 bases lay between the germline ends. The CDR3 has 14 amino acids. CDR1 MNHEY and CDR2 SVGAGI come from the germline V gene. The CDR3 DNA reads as TGTGCCAGCAGTTACAGCAGGGCCACCTACGAGCAGTACTTC. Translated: CASSYSRATYEQYF.

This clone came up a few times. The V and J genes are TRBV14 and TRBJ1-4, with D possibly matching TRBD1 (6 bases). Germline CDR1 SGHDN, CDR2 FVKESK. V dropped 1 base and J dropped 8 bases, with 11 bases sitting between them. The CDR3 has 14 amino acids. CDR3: CASSQATGWEKLFF. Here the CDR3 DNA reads TGTGCCAGCAGCCAAGCGACAGGTTGGGAAAAACTGTTTTTT.

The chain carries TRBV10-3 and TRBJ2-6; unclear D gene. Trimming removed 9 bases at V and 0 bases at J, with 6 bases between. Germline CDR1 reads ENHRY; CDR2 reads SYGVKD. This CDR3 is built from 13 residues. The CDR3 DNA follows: TGTGCCATGCGACTCTCTGGGGCCAACGTCCTGACTTTC. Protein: CAMRLSGANVLTF.

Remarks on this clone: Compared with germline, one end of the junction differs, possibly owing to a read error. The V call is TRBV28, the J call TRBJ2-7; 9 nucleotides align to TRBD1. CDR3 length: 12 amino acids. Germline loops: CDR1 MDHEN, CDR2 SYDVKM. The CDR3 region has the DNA TGTGCCAGCAGCCTGCCGGGACAGGGCGCACTGTTC. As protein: CASSLPGQGALF.

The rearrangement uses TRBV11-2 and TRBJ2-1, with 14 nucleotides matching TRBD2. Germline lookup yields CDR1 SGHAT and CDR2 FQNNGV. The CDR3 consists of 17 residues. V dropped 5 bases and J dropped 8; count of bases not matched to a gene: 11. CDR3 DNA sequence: TGTGCCAGCAGCCCTGGACTAGCGGGGGGCTCGGGCGATGAGCAGTTCTTC. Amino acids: CASSPGLAGGSGDEQFF.

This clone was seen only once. The CDR3 DNA reads as TGTGCCAGCAGCGTAGGTAGTAGTCCAGATACGCAGTATTTT. Translated: CASSVGSSPDTQYF. V and J are TRBV9 and TRBJ2-3; D is uncertain. CDR1 is SGDLS and CDR2 is YYNGEE in the germline V gene. V lost 0 bases, J lost 4 bases, and 9 bases lay in between. This CDR3 contains 14 residues.

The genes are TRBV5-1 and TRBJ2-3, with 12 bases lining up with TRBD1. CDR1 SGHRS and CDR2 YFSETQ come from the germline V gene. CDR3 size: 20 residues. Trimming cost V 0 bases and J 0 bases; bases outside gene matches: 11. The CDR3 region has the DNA TGCGCCAGCAGCTTGGTCCCCGGGACAGGGGGCAACTCTAGCACAGATACGCAGTATTTT. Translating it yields CASSLVPGTGGNSSTDTQYF.

CDR3: CASSLLATGTYEQYF. CDR3 coding DNA: TGTGCCAGCAGCTTGCTAGCAACAGGGACCTACGAGCAGTACTTC. The V gene is TRBV5-6, the J gene TRBJ2-7, with D tentatively TRBD1 (6 bases). This CDR3 has 15 residues. Trimming shortened V by 1 base and J by 2 bases, and 13 bases separated the two germline ends. In germline, CDR1 is SGHDT, CDR2 YYEEEE.

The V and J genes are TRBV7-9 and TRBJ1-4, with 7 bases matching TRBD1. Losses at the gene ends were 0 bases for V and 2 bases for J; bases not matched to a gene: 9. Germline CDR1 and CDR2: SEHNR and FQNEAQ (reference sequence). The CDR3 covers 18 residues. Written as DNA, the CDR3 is TGTGCCAGCAGCTTAGCGAAGAGGGGGCGATGGACTAATGAAAAACTGTTTTTT. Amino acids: CASSLAKRGRWTNEKLFF.

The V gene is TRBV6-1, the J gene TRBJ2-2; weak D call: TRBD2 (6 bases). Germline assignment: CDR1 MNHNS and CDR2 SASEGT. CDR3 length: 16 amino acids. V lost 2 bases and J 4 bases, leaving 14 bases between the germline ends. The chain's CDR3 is CASSERAGLSTGELFF. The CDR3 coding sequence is TGTGCCAGCAGTGAACGGGCGGGACTCTCCACCGGGGAGCTGTTTTTT.

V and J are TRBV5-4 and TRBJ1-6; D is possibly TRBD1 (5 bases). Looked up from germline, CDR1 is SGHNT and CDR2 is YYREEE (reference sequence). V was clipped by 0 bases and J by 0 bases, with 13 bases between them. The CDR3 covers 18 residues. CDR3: CASSLEGKRSSYNSPLHF. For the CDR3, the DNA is TGTGCCAGCAGCTTGGAGGGGAAACGAAGCTCCTATAATTCACCCCTCCACTTT.